This T cell receptor beta chain appears in the sequencing data of a study of shared clonotypes between healthy human individuals. Study-wide results and limits: Generation probability values for non-shared clonotypes were lower than those for clonotypes shared by all four donors.

This CDR3 spans 13 amino acids. Per germline, CDR1 SGDLS and CDR2 YYNGEE. V shed 3 bases, J shed 2 bases, and the junction held 2 bases outside the gene matches. As regards this clone: What it recognizes is unknown. Other DNA sequences in the sample encode the same CDR3.

Sorted-subset replicate PCRs used about 200 ng DNA, approximately 30,000 T cell genomes. Method: immunoSEQ multiplex PCR; TCRdb's copy keeps in-frame clones and lacks some. The sample has millions of clones, about 93% seen once. The naive CD8 population came from CD45RO-negative cells selected for CCR7, without terminally differentiated effector memory CD45RA+ cells. Study donors comprised healthy, HIV-negative adults devoid of recent acute infection or vaccination. The chain is built from TRBV9 and TRBJ2-7; 7 bases agree with TRBD1. The specimen sequenced was naive CD8+ T cells from PBMCs. The clonotype comes from a man aged 18 to 35 in good health. Some clones in this sample may be carry-over from other donors' samples. The CDR3 nucleotides are TGTGCCAGCAGCGCTGGACAGGCCTACGAGCAGTACTTC. It yields the protein CASSAGQAYEQYF. Full variable domain (outside the CDR3, taken from reference TRBV9 and TRBJ2-7): DSGVTQTPKHLITATGQRVTLRCSPRSGDLSVYWYQQSLDQGLQFLIQYYNGEERAKGNILERFSAQQFPDLHSELNLSSLELGDSALYFCASSAGQAYEQYFGPGTRLTVT.